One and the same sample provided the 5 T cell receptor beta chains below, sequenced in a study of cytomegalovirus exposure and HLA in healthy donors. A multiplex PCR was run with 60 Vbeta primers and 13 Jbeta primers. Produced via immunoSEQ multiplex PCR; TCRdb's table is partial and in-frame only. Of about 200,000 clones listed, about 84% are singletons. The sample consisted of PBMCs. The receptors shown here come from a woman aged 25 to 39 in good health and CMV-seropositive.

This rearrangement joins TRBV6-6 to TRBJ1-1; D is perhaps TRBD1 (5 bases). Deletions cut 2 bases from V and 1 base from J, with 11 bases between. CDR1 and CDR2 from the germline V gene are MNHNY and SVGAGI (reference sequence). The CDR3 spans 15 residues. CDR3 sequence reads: CASSYPRGANTEAFF. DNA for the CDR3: TGTGCCAGCAGTTACCCCCGCGGGGCGAACACTGAAGCTTTCTTT.

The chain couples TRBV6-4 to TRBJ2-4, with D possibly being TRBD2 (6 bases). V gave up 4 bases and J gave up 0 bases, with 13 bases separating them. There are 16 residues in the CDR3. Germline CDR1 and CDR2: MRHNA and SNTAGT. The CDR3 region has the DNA TGTGCCAGCAGTGGTTGCTTGGGGGGAGCCAAAAACATTCAGTACTTC. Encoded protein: CASSGCLGGAKNIQYF.

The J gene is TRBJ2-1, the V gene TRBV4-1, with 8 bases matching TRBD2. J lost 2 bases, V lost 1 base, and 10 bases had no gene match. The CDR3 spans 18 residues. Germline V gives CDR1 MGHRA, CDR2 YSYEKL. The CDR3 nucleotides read TGCGCCAGCAGCCAAGTGGTAGCGGGGAATCGCCCCTACAATGAGCAGTTCTTC. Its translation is CASSQVVAGNRPYNEQFF.

CDR3 protein: CASSDRGVNQPQHF. For the CDR3, the DNA is TGTGCCAGCAGTGACAGGGGAGTAAATCAGCCCCAGCATTTT. V usage is TRBV6-1 and J usage is TRBJ1-5; D is possibly TRBD1 (6 bases). V dropped 3 bases and J dropped 4 bases, with 10 bases sitting between them. CDR1 and CDR2 (germline): MNHNS, SASEGT. CDR3 length: 14 amino acids.

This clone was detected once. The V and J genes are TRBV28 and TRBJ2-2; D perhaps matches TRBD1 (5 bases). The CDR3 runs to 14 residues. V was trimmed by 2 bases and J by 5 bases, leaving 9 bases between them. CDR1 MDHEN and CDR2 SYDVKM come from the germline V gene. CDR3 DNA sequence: TGTGCCAGCAGTTTACAGGGCGGAACCGGGGAGCTGTTTTTT. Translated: CASSLQGGTGELFF.